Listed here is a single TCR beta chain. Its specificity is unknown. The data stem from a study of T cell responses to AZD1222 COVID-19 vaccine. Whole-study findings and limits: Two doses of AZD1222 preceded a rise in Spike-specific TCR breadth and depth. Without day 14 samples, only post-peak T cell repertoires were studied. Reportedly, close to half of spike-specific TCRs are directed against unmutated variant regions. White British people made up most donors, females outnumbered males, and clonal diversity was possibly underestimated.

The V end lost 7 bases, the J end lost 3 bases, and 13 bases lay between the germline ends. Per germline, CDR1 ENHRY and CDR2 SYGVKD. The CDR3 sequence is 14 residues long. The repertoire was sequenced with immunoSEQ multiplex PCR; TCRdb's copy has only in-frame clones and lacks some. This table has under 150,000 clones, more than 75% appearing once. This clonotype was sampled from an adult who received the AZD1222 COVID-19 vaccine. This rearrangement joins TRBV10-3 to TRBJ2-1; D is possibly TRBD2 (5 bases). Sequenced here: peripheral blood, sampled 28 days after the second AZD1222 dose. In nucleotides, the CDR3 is TGTGCCATCAAGGCGCGGGCGGACTACAATGAGCAGTTCTTC. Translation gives CAIKARADYNEQFF.